These 22 T cell receptor beta chains share one sample of origin, sequenced in a study of T cell responses to AZD1222 COVID-19 vaccine. Sequenced by immunoSEQ multiplex PCR; TCRdb stores in-frame clones only, minus some. The sample includes about 140,000 clones. The sequenced sample consisted of peripheral blood. The source of these receptors is an adult in good health.

The chain uses TRBV6-6 and TRBJ2-2; D tentatively fits TRBD1 or TRBD2 (7 bases each). V gave up 8 bases and J gave up 4 bases, with 20 bases separating them. CDR1 and CDR2 from the germline V gene are MNHNY and SVGAGI (reference sequence). The CDR3 runs 16 residues. The CDR3 coding sequence is TGTGCCAGCGGCCAGGGGAGGGGGCGCGGCACCGGGGAGCTGTTTTTT. Its translation is CASGQGRGRGTGELFF.

As DNA, the CDR3 is TGTGCCAGCAGCGTAGAATCCTCTGGGGCCAACGTCCTGACTTTC. This codes for CASSVESSGANVLTF. The rearrangement uses TRBV9 and TRBJ2-6, with D unresolved. The germline gives CDR1 SGDLS, CDR2 YYNGEE. Trimming removed 0 bases at V and 0 bases at J, with 4 bases between. The CDR3 length is 15 residues.

The V and J genes are TRBV19 and TRBJ1-2; D call uncertain. The CDR3 has 13 amino acids. Germline CDR1 and CDR2: LNHDA and SQIVND (reference sequence). V was trimmed by 7 bases and J by 2 bases, leaving 11 bases between them. The CDR3 sequence is CASNQGRNYGYTF. For the CDR3, the DNA is TGTGCCAGTAACCAAGGACGGAACTATGGCTACACCTTC.

The J gene is TRBJ1-5, the V gene TRBV5-1, with TRBD1 identical over 8 bases. The V gene end was trimmed by 1 base and the J gene end by 2 bases; junction bases not matched to a gene: 2. The CDR3 contains 15 residues. CDR1 SGHRS and CDR2 YFSETQ come from the germline V gene. The CDR3 DNA follows: TGCGCCAGCAGCTTGACAGGGGGACGCAATCAGCCCCAGCATTTT. It encodes CASSLTGGRNQPQHF. Drawing the rest from reference TRBV5-1 and TRBJ1-5, the complete variable domain is KAGVTQTPRYLIKTRGQQVTLSCSPISGHRSVSWYQQTPGQGLQFLFEYFSETQRNKGNFPGRFSGRQFSNSRSEMNVSTLELGDSALYLCASSLTGGRNQPQHFGDGTRLSIL.

The V call is TRBV4-1, the J call TRBJ1-2, with unresolved D. Trimming took off 1 base at V and 3 bases at J, with 12 bases between the two ends. CDR1 is MGHRA, CDR2 YSYEKL, per germline. The length of the CDR3 is 15 residues. In nucleotides, the CDR3 is TGCGCCAGCAGCCAAGGGTCACAAATCGACTATGGCTACACCTTC. The encoded protein is CASSQGSQIDYGYTF.

J is TRBJ1-1 and V is TRBV19, with a possible D match to TRBD1 (5 bases). Trimming stripped 6 bases from V and 4 bases from J, with 18 bases between. CDR1 is LNHDA and CDR2 is SQIVND in the germline V gene (reference sequence). The CDR3 is 15 amino acids. The CDR3 loop reads CASSPMGGVGTEAFF. DNA of the CDR3: TGTGCCAGTAGCCCTATGGGGGGAGTCGGCACTGAAGCTTTCTTT. Filled out from reference TRBV19 and TRBJ1-1, the complete variable domain reads DGGITQSPKYLFRKEGQNVTLSCEQNLNHDAMYWYRQDPGQGLRLIYYSQIVNDFQKGDIAEGYSVSREKKESFPLTVTSAQKNPTAFYLCASSPMGGVGTEAFFGQGTRLTVV.

The chain uses TRBV6-5 and TRBJ1-1; a possible D gene is TRBD1 (5 bases). V was shortened by 6 bases and J by 8 bases, with 13 bases between the two germline ends. This CDR3 comprises 12 residues. CDR1 and CDR2 (germline): MNHEY, SVGAGI. The CDR3 is CASSWGSSEAFF. CDR3 sequence (DNA): TGTGCCAGCAGCTGGGGGTCCTCCGAAGCTTTCTTT.

The chain combines TRBV7-2 with TRBJ2-3; D is tentatively TRBD1 or TRBD2 (5 bases each). In germline, CDR1 is SGHTA, CDR2 FQGNSA. This CDR3 contains 14 residues. Between the trimmed V and J ends, which lost 7 bases and 5 bases, there was a span of 16 bases. The CDR3 DNA follows: TGTGCCAGCAACCCCCGGGGCAGGCAAGATACGCAGTATTTT. This translates into CASNPRGRQDTQYF.

The V gene is TRBV6-5, the J gene TRBJ2-1; 9 nucleotides line up with TRBD2. The CDR3 has 16 amino acids. V was pared by 0 bases and J by 5 bases, with 5 bases of the junction left unmatched. Germline assignment: CDR1 MNHEY and CDR2 SVGAGI. Written as DNA, the CDR3 is TGTGCCAGCAGTTACTCTGTGGCGGGGGGGAACAATGAGCAGTTCTTC. Translating gives CASSYSVAGGNNEQFF.

CDR3 sequence reads: CASSGGGWNTEAFF. CDR3 in DNA: TGTGCCAGCAGTGGGGGGGGTTGGAACACTGAAGCTTTCTTT. V usage is TRBV28 and J usage is TRBJ1-1; D might be TRBD1 (5 bases). V was pared by 5 bases and J by 1 base, with 11 bases between. Per germline, CDR1 MDHEN and CDR2 SYDVKM. This CDR3 spans 14 amino acids.

The chain joins TRBV5-1 to TRBJ2-3; 7 bases line up with TRBD1. This CDR3 contains 15 residues. The germline gives CDR1 SGHRS, CDR2 YFSETQ. With V trimmed by 4 bases and J by 4 bases, 9 bases remained unmatched. CDR3 sequence (DNA): TGCGCCAGCAGCCTAGAGGGGGCGAGGGCAGATACGCAGTATTTT. Residues: CASSLEGARADTQYF.

This chain links TRBV6-1 with TRBJ2-1, with TRBD1 matching over 8 bases. Germline values: CDR1 MNHNS, CDR2 SASEGT. The CDR3 is made up of 19 amino acids. V lost 3 bases, J lost 10 bases, and 23 bases stayed unmatched. The CDR3 spells CASSDLISFATGVPGEQFF. The CDR3 bases are TGTGCCAGCAGTGACCTGATCTCCTTCGCGACAGGGGTGCCGGGGGAGCAGTTCTTC.

The rearrangement links TRBV5-6 to TRBJ2-6; 9 bases fit TRBD1. With V trimmed by 0 bases and J by 1 base, 5 bases remained unmatched. CDR1 and CDR2 (germline): SGHDT, YYEEEE. CDR3 size: 18 residues. The CDR3 spells CASSLEGTGFSGANVLTF. DNA of the CDR3: TGTGCCAGCAGCTTGGAAGGGACAGGGTTTTCTGGGGCCAACGTCCTGACTTTC.

The rearrangement joins TRBV11-2 to TRBJ1-2, with a weak D call TRBD1 (5 bases). V lost 5 bases and J lost 3, with 13 bases in between. The CDR3 contains 14 residues. Per the germline V gene, CDR1 is SGHAT and CDR2 is FQNNGV. The CDR3 coding sequence is TGTGCCAGCAGCCCCGATGACAGCTACTATGGCTACACCTTC. Encoded protein: CASSPDDSYYGYTF.

This chain links TRBV4-1 with TRBJ1-5; 10 bases are a match to TRBD1. This CDR3 comprises 16 residues. Trimming took 4 bases from V and 0 from J; bases not matched to a gene: 3. Germline CDR1 MGHRA, CDR2 YSYEKL. The CDR3 loop is CASSPGQGYSNQPQHF. The CDR3 DNA sequence: TGCGCCAGCAGCCCGGGACAGGGGTATAGCAATCAGCCCCAGCATTTT.

The V gene is TRBV3-1 (or the pseudogene TRBV3-2), the J gene TRBJ2-7, with D uncertain. The CDR3 has 11 amino acids. Looked up from germline, CDR1 is LGHDT and CDR2 is YNNKEL (reference sequence). V was shortened by 1 base and J by 5 bases, with 3 bases between the two germline ends. The CDR3 loop is CASSQVNEQYF. The DNA of the CDR3 is TGTGCCAGCAGCCAAGTTAACGAGCAGTACTTC.

The V and J genes are TRBV5-1 and TRBJ1-1, with D possibly being TRBD1 (6 bases). The V end was cut by 0 bases, the J end by 5 bases, with 17 bases between. The CDR3 has 16 residues. Germline V CDR1 and CDR2: SGHRS, YFSETQ. The CDR3 loop is CASSLEAGEGGTEAFF. Written as DNA, the CDR3 is TGCGCCAGCAGCTTGGAGGCAGGGGAAGGAGGTACTGAAGCTTTCTTT.

This chain joins TRBV6-1 and TRBJ2-3, with 7 nucleotides matching TRBD2. Losses at the gene ends were 4 bases for V and 6 bases for J; bases not matched to a gene: 7. The germline gives CDR1 MNHNS, CDR2 SASEGT. CDR3 size: 14 residues. DNA of the CDR3: TGTGCCAGCAGTGGAGCGGGGCTAGGGGATACGCAGTATTTT. Encoded protein: CASSGAGLGDTQYF.

The V gene is TRBV5-6, the J gene TRBJ2-4, with unresolved D. Trimming cost V 0 bases and J 0 bases, with 7 bases left between them. The CDR3 is 15 amino acids. The germline gives CDR1 SGHDT, CDR2 YYEEEE. The CDR3 coding sequence is TGTGCCAGCAGCTTGGTGAGCTTAGCCAAAAACATTCAGTACTTC. Translation: CASSLVSLAKNIQYF.

The chain uses TRBV7-2 and TRBJ1-4; unclear D gene. The V gene lost 4 bases and the J gene lost 0 bases, with 12 bases spanning the gap. The CDR3 is 16 residues long. Germline-derived CDR1 and CDR2 are SGHTA and FQGNSA. CDR3 sequence: CASSSISTATNEKLFF. CDR3 bases: TGTGCCAGCAGCTCAATCAGCACCGCAACTAATGAAAAACTGTTTTTT.

The chain recombines TRBV2 with TRBJ1-3; 9 nucleotides line up with TRBD1. This CDR3 has 15 amino acids. With V trimmed by 3 bases and J by 3 bases, 3 bases remained unmatched. Germline CDR1 and CDR2: SNHLY and FYNNEI. CDR3 coding DNA: TGTGCCAGCAGTGAGGGACAGGGCATTGGAAACACCATATATTTT. This gives the protein CASSEGQGIGNTIYF.

The chain recombines TRBV18 with TRBJ2-7, with no clear D. The germline V gene encodes CDR1 KGHSH and CDR2 LQKENI. Trimming cost V 2 bases and J 0 bases, with 14 bases left between them. There are 16 residues in the CDR3. DNA of the CDR3: TGTGCCAGCTCACCATCCGGCCGTTTATCCTCCTACGAGCAGTACTTC. The encoded protein is CASSPSGRLSSYEQYF. Supplemented by reference TRBV18 and TRBJ2-7, the full variable domain reads NAGVMQNPRHLVRRRGQEARLRCSPMKGHSHVYWYRQLPEEGLKFMVYLQKENIIDESGMPKERFSAEFPKEGPSILRIQQVVRGDSAAYFCASSPSGRLSSYEQYFGPGTRLTVT.